The 16 T cell receptor beta chains in this list originate from one sample, sequenced in a study of blood T cell repertoires in COVID-19. Some clones are missing from TCRdb's copy, which holds only in-frame ones; the method was immunoSEQ multiplex PCR. Among about 250,000 clones listed, roughly 80% were seen once. The source material was peripheral blood. Source of these receptors: a man at least 80 years old with acute or convalescent COVID-19.

This sequence joins TRBV5-4 and TRBJ2-3; 9 positions agree with TRBD2. V was clipped by 0 bases and J by 1 base; unmatched bases: 6. CDR3 size: 17 residues. Germline loops: CDR1 SGHNT, CDR2 YYREEE (reference sequence). The CDR3 bases are TGTGCCAGCAGCTTGGAGGGTTTAGCGGGAGGCACAGATACGCAGTATTTT. Its translation is CASSLEGLAGGTDTQYF.

The chain employs TRBV9 and TRBJ2-1; TRBD2 matches 12 bases. Germline CDR1 and CDR2: SGDLS and YYNGEE. J lost 5 bases, V lost 3 bases, and 6 bases had no gene match. This CDR3 contains 16 residues. The CDR3 reads CASSGRLAGVHNEQFF. In DNA form, the CDR3 reads TGTGCCAGCAGCGGTAGACTAGCGGGAGTCCACAATGAGCAGTTCTTC.

This chain connects TRBV5-1 to TRBJ1-1; TRBD1 is a possible D gene (5 bases). Trimming took off 1 base at V and 1 base at J, with 8 bases between the two ends. CDR3 length: 14 amino acids. Germline CDR1 reads SGHRS; CDR2 reads YFSETQ. The CDR3 nucleotides are TGCGCCAGCAGCTTGAAACAGGCGAACACTGAAGCTTTCTTT. Its translation is CASSLKQANTEAFF.

This clone was observed a handful of times. This chain uses TRBV19 with TRBJ1-5; 7 bases agree with TRBD1. CDR3 length: 15 amino acids. V lost 6 bases to trimming and J lost 4 bases; unmatched junction nucleotides: 9. Germline loops: CDR1 LNHDA, CDR2 SQIVND (reference sequence). The CDR3: CASSRGPGQNQPQHF. CDR3 bases: TGTGCCAGTAGCCGAGGGCCGGGACAGAATCAGCCCCAGCATTTT.

J is TRBJ1-2 and V is TRBV28; weak D call: TRBD1 (5 bases). The germline V and J ends were trimmed by 2 bases and 0 bases, with 10 bases remaining between them. CDR3 length equals 15 residues. Germline V CDR1 and CDR2: MDHEN, SYDVKM. The CDR3 spells CASSLGGGTNYGYTF. Here the CDR3 DNA reads TGTGCCAGCAGTTTAGGGGGGGGAACTAACTATGGCTACACCTTC.

This chain joins TRBV30 and TRBJ1-2, with D possibly matching TRBD1 (6 bases). This CDR3 spans 12 amino acids. CDR1 is GTSNPN and CDR2 is SVGIG in the germline V gene (reference sequence). Trimming stripped 4 bases from V and 3 bases from J, with 9 bases between. The CDR3, as DNA: TGTGCCTGGAACGACAGGTACTATGGCTACACCTTC. This gives the protein CAWNDRYYGYTF.

The gene calls are TRBV20-1 and TRBJ1-2; TRBD1 matches 8 bases. The CDR3 covers 11 residues. Losses at the gene ends were 6 bases for V and 7 bases for J; bases not matched to a gene: 4. From germline, CDR1 is DFQATT and CDR2 SNEGSKA (reference sequence). CDR3 region: CSASGQGGYTF. The CDR3 DNA reads TGCAGTGCCTCCGGACAGGGTGGCTACACCTTC.

The table lists this clone with a few counts. Sequence at one end of the junction differs from germline and may be a read error. The CDR3 coding sequence is TGCGCCAGCAGCTCCATCTCTATACAGTCCTTC. Translating gives CASSSISIQSF. The V call is TRBV5-1, the J call TRBJ2-7; D is unresolved. The CDR3 is 11 residues long. Germline V gives CDR1 SGHRS, CDR2 YFSETQ.

The CDR3 DNA is TGTGCCAGTAGTACCCGACTAGCGGGGACTGATACGCAGTATTTT. Encoded protein: CASSTRLAGTDTQYF. The chain recombines TRBV19 with TRBJ2-3, with 11 bases identical to TRBD2. The germline V gene has CDR1 LNHDA and CDR2 SQIVND (reference sequence). The ends lost 4 bases at V and 6 bases at J; junction bases unmatched: 6. This CDR3 has 15 amino acids.

This clone was seen a few times. This chain connects TRBV5-1 to TRBJ1-5; 8 bases match TRBD1. This CDR3 region has 14 residues. J was trimmed by 7 bases and V by 5 bases; bases with no gene match: 8. CDR1 and CDR2 from the germline V gene are SGHRS and YFSETQ. In DNA, the CDR3 is TGCGCCAGCAGTCCTGGACAGGGTTGGCAGCCCCAGCATTTT. This gives the protein CASSPGQGWQPQHF.

The J gene is TRBJ1-5, the V gene TRBV19; 7 positions match TRBD1. J lost 0 bases, V lost 7 bases, and 12 bases had no gene match. The CDR3 spans 17 residues. Germline V gene sequence: CDR1 LNHDA, CDR2 SQIVND (reference sequence). The CDR3 coding sequence is TGTGCCAGTATCGAGCCTGGACAGGCTTATAGCAATCAGCCCCAGCATTTT. Amino acid sequence: CASIEPGQAYSNQPQHF.

The V call is TRBV18, the J call TRBJ1-5; 9 positions match TRBD1. Germline values: CDR1 KGHSH, CDR2 LQKENI. V gave up 3 bases and J gave up 6 bases; unmatched junction bases: 9. The CDR3 loop spans 16 amino acids. CDR3 DNA: TGTGCCAGCTCACCTTTGAGGACAGGGGACGGTCAGCCCCAGCATTTT. Its protein product is CASSPLRTGDGQPQHF.

J is TRBJ2-7 and V is TRBV18, with a tentative D call TRBD1 (6 bases). The CDR3 runs 17 residues. The germline CDR1 and CDR2 sequences are KGHSH and LQKENI. Trimming removed 1 base from V and 2 bases from J, with 18 bases in between. The CDR3 DNA sequence: TGTGCCAGCTCACCACTAAGACAGGTCCCTTTCGCCTACGAGCAGTACTTC. Translated: CASSPLRQVPFAYEQYF. The full variable domain, its missing parts supplied by reference TRBV18 and TRBJ2-7, is NAGVMQNPRHLVRRRGQEARLRCSPMKGHSHVYWYRQLPEEGLKFMVYLQKENIIDESGMPKERFSAEFPKEGPSILRIQQVVRGDSAAYFCASSPLRQVPFAYEQYFGPGTRLTVT.

The J gene is TRBJ1-1, the V gene TRBV7-2, with D possibly matching TRBD1 (5 bases). Germline CDR1 SGHTA, CDR2 FQGNSA. The V gene lost 5 bases and the J gene lost 4 bases, with 14 bases spanning the gap. CDR3 length: 14 amino acids. The CDR3 sequence is CASSGQGSGTEAFF. The CDR3 bases are TGTGCCAGCAGCGGTCAGGGCTCGGGCACTGAAGCTTTCTTT.

This clone was seen once. The chain combines TRBV3-1 (or the pseudogene TRBV3-2) with TRBJ2-7, with 9 bases identical to TRBD1. Germline V CDR1 and CDR2: LGHDT, YNNKEL (reference sequence). V was pared by 3 bases and J by 3 bases, with 6 bases of the junction left unmatched. This CDR3 has 15 residues. CDR3 in DNA: TGTGCCAGCAGCCAGGCCGACAGGGGGGGCTACGAGCAGTACTTC. Translating it yields CASSQADRGGYEQYF.

V is TRBV29-1 and J is TRBJ1-1, with D possibly TRBD1 on 6 matching bases. CDR1 is SQVTM and CDR2 is ANQGSEA in the germline V gene. V lost 1 base and J 3 bases, leaving 15 bases between the germline ends. This CDR3 is 15 amino acids long. The CDR3 here is CSVEAWGGKDTEAFF. The DNA of the CDR3 is TGCAGCGTTGAAGCCTGGGGGGGCAAAGACACTGAAGCTTTCTTT.